A single sample gave rise to the 12 T cell receptor beta chains below, sequenced in a study of breast tumors, draining lymph nodes, adjacent tissues (dated by TCRdb to 2016 to 2017). The library came from multiplex PCR. The reads were generated on an Illumina HiSeq 2000. TCRdb applied fastp at Q25 and MiXCR to the public reads, then kept only in-frame beta chains. Each CDR3 protein appears once, grouped with its most common genes and DNA. Recorded for this sample are about 20,000 distinct CDR3 sequences; roughly 43% of them occurred a single time. Together, the top ten hold about 20% of the sample. The specimen was breast tumor tissue. The receptors derive from a female donor with breast cancer. Some clones in this sample may be carry-over from other donors' samples.

This clonotype was observed at least ten times. A much larger clone differs by one base, so this may be a read error. A read error is likely, as this CDR3 ends without the conserved phenylalanine or tryptophan. The CDR3 is CASSLALRTVSSTDTQYL. The DNA of the CDR3 is TGTGCCAGCAGCTTAGCCCTCAGGACAGTTTCTAGCACAGATACGCAGTATCTT. The chain recombines TRBV7-9 with TRBJ2-3, with D maybe TRBD1 (6 bases). In germline, CDR1 is SEHNR, CDR2 FQNEAQ (reference sequence). CDR3 size: 18 residues. V was pared by 0 bases and J by 0 bases, with 16 bases between.

Comment on this clonotype: Being one base from a much bigger clone, this may be a read error. The chain carries TRBV11-2 and TRBJ2-2; perhaps TRBD2 as D (5 bases). Per germline, CDR1 SGHAT and CDR2 FQNNGV. The CDR3 consists of 17 residues. V lost 5 bases, J lost 1 base, and 17 bases lay in between. CDR3 in amino acids: CASSPQMGAMNTGELFF. CDR3 nucleotides: TGTGCCAGCAGCCCCCAGATGGGAGCGATGAACACCGGGGAGCTGTTTTTT.

This clonotype came up many times. The V call is TRBV29-1, the J call TRBJ1-3; possible D gene TRBD1, 5 bases. V was trimmed by 7 bases and J by 2 bases, leaving 18 bases between them. CDR1 and CDR2 (germline): SQVTM, ANQGSEA. The CDR3 is 15 amino acids. CDR3 DNA sequence: TGCAGCGCCCACAAAGGGGCAGGCCCTGGAAACACCATATATTTT. Protein product: CSAHKGAGPGNTIYF.

For this clonotype: Its ends do not fully match the called genes, so a read error is possible. The chain employs TRBV20-1 and TRBJ2-1, with 8 bases fitting TRBD2. The CDR3 length is 16 residues. Germline-derived CDR1 and CDR2 are DFQATT and SNEGSKA (reference sequence). CDR3: CSAPSGGDSLYNVQFF. For the CDR3, the DNA is TGCAGTGCTCCCTCGGGAGGGGACTCGCTCTACAATGTGCAGTTCTTC.

This clonotype was recorded at least ten times. This chain connects TRBV19 to TRBJ2-3; D ambiguous. CDR1 and CDR2 from the germline V gene are LNHDA and SQIVND (reference sequence). The CDR3 has 13 amino acids. V was trimmed by 8 bases and J by 2 bases, leaving 11 bases between them. CDR3 in DNA: TGTGCCAGTTTAAGTCCACTCACAGATACGCAGTATTTT. As protein: CASLSPLTDTQYF. The full variable domain, its missing parts supplied by reference TRBV19 and TRBJ2-3, is DGGITQSPKYLFRKEGQNVTLSCEQNLNHDAMYWYRQDPGQGLRLIYYSQIVNDFQKGDIAEGYSVSREKKESFPLTVTSAQKNPTAFYLCASLSPLTDTQYFGPGTRLTVL.

This clonotype was seen many times. The J gene is TRBJ1-6, the V gene TRBV6-6, with unresolved D. Germline V lookup: CDR1 MNHNY, CDR2 SVGAGI (reference sequence). With 7 bases removed from V and 9 bases from J, the gap between germline ends came to 13 bases. The CDR3 extends over 13 amino acids. CDR3 residues: CASKSADASPLHF. The CDR3 DNA reads as TGTGCCAGCAAGTCGGCAGACGCTTCACCCCTCCACTTT.

This clonotype was counted a single time. V is TRBV12-3 or TRBV12-4 and J is TRBJ1-5; D unclear. Trimming took off 3 bases at V and 12 bases at J, with 9 bases between the two ends. The CDR3 is made up of 11 amino acids. In nucleotides, the CDR3 is TGTGCCAGCAGTTTTGGGGTGATCCAGCATTTT. Its protein product is CASSFGVIQHF.

This clonotype was observed at least ten times. A read error may explain this, as a much larger clone is one base away. The genes are TRBV9 and TRBJ2-7, with D possibly TRBD1 on 5 matching bases. The germline CDR1 and CDR2 sequences are SGDLS and YYNGEE. The CDR3 extends over 14 amino acids. The CDR3 DNA reads as TGTGCCAGCAGCGTAGACGGGCAGGGCGGCGAGCAGTCCTTC. It translates to CASSVDGQGGEQSF.

The chain is built from TRBV7-9 and TRBJ2-3; 10 nucleotides agree with TRBD2. J gave up 0 bases and V 5 bases, and 8 bases lay outside the gene matches. CDR1 and CDR2 from the germline V gene are SEHNR and FQNEAQ (reference sequence). The CDR3 loop spans 17 amino acids. CDR3 DNA: TGTGCCAGCAGCCCCCCCGGACTAGCGGACAGCACAGATACGCAGTATTTT. Translated: CASSPPGLADSTDTQYF. Based on the CDR3 plus reference TRBV7-9 and TRBJ2-3, the full variable domain is DTGVSQNPRHKITKRGQNVTFRCDPISEHNRLYWYRQTLGQGPEFLTYFQNEAQLEKSRLLSDRFSAERPKGSFSTLEIQRTEQGDSAMYLCASSPPGLADSTDTQYFGPGTRLTVL.

This clonotype has just a few counts. The CDR3 sequence: CASSDGENQPQHF. CDR3 bases: TGTGCCAGCAGCGATGGGGAGAATCAGCCCCAGCATTTT. The V and J genes are TRBV9 and TRBJ1-5; D gene uncertain. The V end lost 3 bases, the J end lost 4 bases, and 8 bases lay between the germline ends. The CDR3 is 13 residues long. Germline assignment: CDR1 SGDLS and CDR2 YYNGEE.

Of note for this clonotype: Lacking the conserved final phenylalanine or tryptophan, this CDR3 likely reflects a read error. V is TRBV9 and J is TRBJ2-5; D might be TRBD1 or TRBD2, each matching 5 bases. The CDR3 contains 13 residues. The germline V gene encodes CDR1 SGDLS and CDR2 YYNGEE. Deletions cut 0 bases from V and 4 bases from J, with 7 bases between. The DNA for the CDR3 is TGTGCCAGCAGCGTAGGTGGGACAGAGACCCAGTACTCC. It specifies CASSVGGTETQYS.

This clonotype occurred many times. This chain links TRBV6-2 or TRBV6-3 with TRBJ2-5; the match to TRBD1 covers 10 bases. This CDR3 has 14 residues. CDR1 and CDR2 from the germline V gene are MNHEY and SVGEGT. Unmatched junction bases numbered 6, after V lost 7 bases and J lost 4 bases. CDR3 residues: CASTLRTGGETQYF. CDR3 DNA: TGTGCCAGCACCCTCAGGACAGGGGGAGAGACCCAGTACTTC.